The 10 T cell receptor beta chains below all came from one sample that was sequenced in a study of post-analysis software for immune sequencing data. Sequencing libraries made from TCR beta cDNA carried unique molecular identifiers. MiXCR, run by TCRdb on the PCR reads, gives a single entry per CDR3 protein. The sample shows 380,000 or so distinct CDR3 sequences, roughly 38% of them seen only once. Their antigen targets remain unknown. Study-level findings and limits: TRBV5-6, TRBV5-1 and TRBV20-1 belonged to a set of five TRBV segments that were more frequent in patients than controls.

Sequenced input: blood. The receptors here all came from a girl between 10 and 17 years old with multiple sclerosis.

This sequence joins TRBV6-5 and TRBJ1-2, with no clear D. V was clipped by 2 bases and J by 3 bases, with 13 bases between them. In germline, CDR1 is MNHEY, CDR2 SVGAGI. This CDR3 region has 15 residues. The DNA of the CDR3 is TGTGCCAGCAGTTACGCGCACCTAGTAGACTATGGCTACACCTTC. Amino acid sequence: CASSYAHLVDYGYTF.

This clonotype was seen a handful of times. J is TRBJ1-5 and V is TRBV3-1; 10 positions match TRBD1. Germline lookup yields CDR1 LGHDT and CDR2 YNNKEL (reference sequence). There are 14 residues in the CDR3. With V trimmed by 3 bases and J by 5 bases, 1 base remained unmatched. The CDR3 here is CASSQGQGYQPQHF. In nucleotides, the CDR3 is TGTGCCAGCAGCCAGGGACAGGGGTATCAGCCCCAGCATTTT.

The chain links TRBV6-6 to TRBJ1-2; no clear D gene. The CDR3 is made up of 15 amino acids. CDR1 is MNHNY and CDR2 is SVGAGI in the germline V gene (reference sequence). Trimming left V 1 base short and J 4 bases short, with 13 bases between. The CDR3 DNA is TGTGCCAGCAGTTACTTAGACACAGCTTTCTATGGCTACACCTTC. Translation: CASSYLDTAFYGYTF.

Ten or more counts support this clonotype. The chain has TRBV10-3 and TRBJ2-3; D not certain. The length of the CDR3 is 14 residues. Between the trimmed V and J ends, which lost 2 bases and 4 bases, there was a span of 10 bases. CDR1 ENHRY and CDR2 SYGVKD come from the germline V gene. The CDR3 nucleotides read TGTGCCATCAGTGAGCTTGTGGGGTCAGATACGCAGTATTTT. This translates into CAISELVGSDTQYF.

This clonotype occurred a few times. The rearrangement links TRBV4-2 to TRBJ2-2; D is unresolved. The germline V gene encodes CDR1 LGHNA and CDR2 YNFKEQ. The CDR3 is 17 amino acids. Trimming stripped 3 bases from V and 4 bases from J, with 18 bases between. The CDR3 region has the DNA TGTGCCAGCAGCCAGGCATTAGACCGCTTAGGCACCGGGGAGCTGTTTTTT. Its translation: CASSQALDRLGTGELFF.

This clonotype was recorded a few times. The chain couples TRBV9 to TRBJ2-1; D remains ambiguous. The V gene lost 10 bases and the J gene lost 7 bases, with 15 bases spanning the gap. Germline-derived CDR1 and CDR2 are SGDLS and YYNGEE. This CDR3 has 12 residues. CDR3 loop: CAFPRSTNEQFF. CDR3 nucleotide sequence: TGTGCCTTCCCCAGGTCTACGAATGAGCAGTTCTTC. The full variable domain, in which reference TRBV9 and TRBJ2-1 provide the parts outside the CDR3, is DSGVTQTPKHLITATGQRVTLRCSPRSGDLSVYWYQQSLDQGLQFLIQYYNGEERAKGNILERFSAQQFPDLHSELNLSSLELGDSALYFCAFPRSTNEQFFGPGTRLTVL.

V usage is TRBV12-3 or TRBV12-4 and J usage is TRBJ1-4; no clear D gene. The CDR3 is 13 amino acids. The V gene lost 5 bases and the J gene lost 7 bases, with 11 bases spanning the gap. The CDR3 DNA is TGTGCCAGCAGTGTCCCGGGTCTTGAAAAACTGTTTTTT. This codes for CASSVPGLEKLFF.

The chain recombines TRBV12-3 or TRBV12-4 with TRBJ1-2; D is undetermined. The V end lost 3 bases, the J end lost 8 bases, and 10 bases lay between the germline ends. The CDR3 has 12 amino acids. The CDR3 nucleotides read TGTGCCAGCAGTTTCGGGGAAACGGGCTACACCTTC. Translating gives CASSFGETGYTF.

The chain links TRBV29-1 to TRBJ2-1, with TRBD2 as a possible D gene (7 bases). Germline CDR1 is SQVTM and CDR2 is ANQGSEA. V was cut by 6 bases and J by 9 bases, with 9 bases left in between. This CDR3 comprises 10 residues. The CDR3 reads CSVGGGEQFF. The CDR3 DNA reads TGCAGCGTAGGGGGGGGTGAGCAGTTCTTC.

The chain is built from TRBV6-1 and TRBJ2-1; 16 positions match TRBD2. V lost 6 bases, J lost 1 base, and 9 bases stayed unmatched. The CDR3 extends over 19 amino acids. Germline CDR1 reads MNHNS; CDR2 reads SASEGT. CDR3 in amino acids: CASRGTSGGATRSYNEQFF. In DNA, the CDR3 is TGTGCCAGCAGGGGGACTAGCGGGGGGGCAACAAGGTCCTACAATGAGCAGTTCTTC.